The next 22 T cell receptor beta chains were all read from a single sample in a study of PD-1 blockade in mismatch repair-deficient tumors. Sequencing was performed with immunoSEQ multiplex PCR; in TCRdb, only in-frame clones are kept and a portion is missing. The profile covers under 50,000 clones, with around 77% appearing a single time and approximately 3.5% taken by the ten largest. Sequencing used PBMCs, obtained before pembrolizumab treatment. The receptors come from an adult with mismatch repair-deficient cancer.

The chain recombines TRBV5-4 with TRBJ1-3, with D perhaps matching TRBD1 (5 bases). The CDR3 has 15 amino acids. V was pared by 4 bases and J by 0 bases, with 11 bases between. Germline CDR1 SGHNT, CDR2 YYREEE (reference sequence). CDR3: CASSPGRNSGNTIYF. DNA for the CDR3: TGTGCCAGCAGCCCGGGACGGAACTCTGGAAACACCATATATTTT.

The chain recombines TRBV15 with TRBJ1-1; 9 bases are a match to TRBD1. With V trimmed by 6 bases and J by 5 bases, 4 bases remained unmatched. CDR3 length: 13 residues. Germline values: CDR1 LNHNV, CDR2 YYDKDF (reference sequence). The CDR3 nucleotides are TGTGCCACCAGGGACAGGGGATGGACTGAAGCTTTCTTT. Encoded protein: CATRDRGWTEAFF.

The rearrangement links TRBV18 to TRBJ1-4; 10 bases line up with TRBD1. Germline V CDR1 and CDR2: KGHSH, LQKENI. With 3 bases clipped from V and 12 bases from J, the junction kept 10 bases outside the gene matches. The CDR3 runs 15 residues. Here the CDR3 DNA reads TGTGCCAGCTCACCGGGACAGGGGATCCCTGGGGAACTGTTTTTT. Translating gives CASSPGQGIPGELFF.

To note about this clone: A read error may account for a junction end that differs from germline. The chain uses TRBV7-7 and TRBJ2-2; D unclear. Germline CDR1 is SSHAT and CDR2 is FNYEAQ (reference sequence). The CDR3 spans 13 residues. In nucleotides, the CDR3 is TGTGCTAGCAGCTTAGAGCGTAGCGGGGAGCTGTTTTTT. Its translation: CASSLERSGELFF.

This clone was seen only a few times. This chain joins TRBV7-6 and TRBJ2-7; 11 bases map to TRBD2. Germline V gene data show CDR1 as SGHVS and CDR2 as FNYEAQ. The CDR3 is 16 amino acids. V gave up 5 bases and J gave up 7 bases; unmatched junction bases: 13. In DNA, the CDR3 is TGTGCCAGCAGCCTAGGACTAGCGGGCATGAGGGGGGAGCAGTACTTC. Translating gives CASSLGLAGMRGEQYF.

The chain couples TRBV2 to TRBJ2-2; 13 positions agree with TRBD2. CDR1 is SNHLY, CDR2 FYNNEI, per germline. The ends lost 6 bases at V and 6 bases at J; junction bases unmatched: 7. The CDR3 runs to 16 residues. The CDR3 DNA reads TGTGCCAGCAGCATTACTAGCGGGAGGGCCGCCGGGGAGCTGTTTTTT. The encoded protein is CASSITSGRAAGELFF. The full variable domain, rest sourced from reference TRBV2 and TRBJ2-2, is EPEVTQTPSHQVTQMGQEVILRCVPISNHLYFYWYRQILGQKVEFLVSFYNNEISEKSEIFDDQFSVERPDGSNFTLKIRSTKLEDSAMYFCASSITSGRAAGELFFGEGSRLTVL.

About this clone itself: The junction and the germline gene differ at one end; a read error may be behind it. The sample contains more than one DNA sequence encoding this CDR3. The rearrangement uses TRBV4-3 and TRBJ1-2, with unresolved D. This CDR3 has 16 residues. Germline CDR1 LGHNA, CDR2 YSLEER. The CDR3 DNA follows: TGCGCCAGCAGCCAAGATTTAAGGCGGGTTTCCAATGGCTACACCTTT. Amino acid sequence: CASSQDLRRVSNGYTF.

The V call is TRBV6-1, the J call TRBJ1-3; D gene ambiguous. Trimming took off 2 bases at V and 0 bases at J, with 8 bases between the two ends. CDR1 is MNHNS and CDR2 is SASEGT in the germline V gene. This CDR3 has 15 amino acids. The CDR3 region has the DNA TGTGCCAGCAGTGAAAGTGTGTTCTCTGGAAACACCATATATTTT. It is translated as CASSESVFSGNTIYF.

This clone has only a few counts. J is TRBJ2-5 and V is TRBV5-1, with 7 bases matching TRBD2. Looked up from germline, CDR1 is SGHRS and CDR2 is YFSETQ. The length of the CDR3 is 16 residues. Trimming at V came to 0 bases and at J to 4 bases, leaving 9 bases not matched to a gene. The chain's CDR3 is CASSLGLAAGSETQYF. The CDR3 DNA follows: TGCGCCAGCAGCTTGGGGCTAGCGGCCGGTTCAGAGACCCAGTACTTC.

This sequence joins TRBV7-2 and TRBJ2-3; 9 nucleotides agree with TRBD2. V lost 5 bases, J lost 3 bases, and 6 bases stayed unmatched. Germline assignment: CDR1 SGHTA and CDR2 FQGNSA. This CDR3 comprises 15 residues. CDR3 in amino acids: CASSLLAGRTDTQYF. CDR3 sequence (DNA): TGTGCCAGCAGCCTTCTAGCGGGAAGGACAGATACGCAGTATTTT.

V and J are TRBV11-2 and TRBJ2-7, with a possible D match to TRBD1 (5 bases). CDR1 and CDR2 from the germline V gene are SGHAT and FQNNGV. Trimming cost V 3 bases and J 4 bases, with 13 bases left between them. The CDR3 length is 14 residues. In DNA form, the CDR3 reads TGTGCCAGCAGCTTGAGCCAGGGTGTGTACGAGCAGTACTTC. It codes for CASSLSQGVYEQYF.

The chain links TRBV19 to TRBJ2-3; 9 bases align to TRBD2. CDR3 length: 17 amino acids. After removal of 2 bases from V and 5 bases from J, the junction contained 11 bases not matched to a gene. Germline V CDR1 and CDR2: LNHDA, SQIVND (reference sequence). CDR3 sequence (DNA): TGTGCCAGTAGTATATCCCCTGGCGGGAGGGCAGGAGATACGCAGTATTTT. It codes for CASSISPGGRAGDTQYF.

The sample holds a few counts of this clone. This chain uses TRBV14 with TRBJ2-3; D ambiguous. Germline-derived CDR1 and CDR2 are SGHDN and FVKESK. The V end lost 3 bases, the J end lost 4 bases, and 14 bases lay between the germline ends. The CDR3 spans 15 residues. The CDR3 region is CASSHRFLGPDTQYF. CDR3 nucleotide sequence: TGTGCCAGCAGCCACCGTTTCCTAGGTCCAGATACGCAGTATTTT.

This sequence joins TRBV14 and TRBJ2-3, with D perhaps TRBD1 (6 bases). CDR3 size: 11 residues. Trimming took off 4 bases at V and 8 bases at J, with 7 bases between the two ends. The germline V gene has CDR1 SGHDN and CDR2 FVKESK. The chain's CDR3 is CASSLQGTQYF. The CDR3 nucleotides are TGTGCCAGCAGCCTACAGGGTACGCAGTATTTT.

Here the CDR3 reads CASSLVIGGTEAFF. In DNA form, the CDR3 reads TGTGCCAGCAGCTTAGTTATCGGTGGCACTGAAGCTTTCTTT. The chain recombines TRBV7-6 with TRBJ1-1; the D is unclear. Germline lookup yields CDR1 SGHVS and CDR2 FNYEAQ. The CDR3 is made up of 14 amino acids. V was clipped by 1 base and J by 4 bases, with 10 bases between them.

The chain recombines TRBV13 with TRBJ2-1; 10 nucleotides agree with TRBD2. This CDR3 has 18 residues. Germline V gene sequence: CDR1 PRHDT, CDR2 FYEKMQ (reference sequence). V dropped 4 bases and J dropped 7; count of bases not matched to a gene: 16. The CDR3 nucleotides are TGTGCCAGCAGCTCACCAGCGGGGGGGACTAGTGAGGAGAATGAGCAGTTCTTC. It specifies CASSSPAGGTSEENEQFF.

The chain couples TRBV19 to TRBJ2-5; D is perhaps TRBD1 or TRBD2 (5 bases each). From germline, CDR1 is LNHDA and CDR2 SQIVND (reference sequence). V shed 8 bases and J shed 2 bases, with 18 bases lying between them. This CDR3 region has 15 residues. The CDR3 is CASGVAGTAQETQYF. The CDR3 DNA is TGTGCCAGTGGAGTCGCCGGGACGGCACAAGAGACCCAGTACTTC.

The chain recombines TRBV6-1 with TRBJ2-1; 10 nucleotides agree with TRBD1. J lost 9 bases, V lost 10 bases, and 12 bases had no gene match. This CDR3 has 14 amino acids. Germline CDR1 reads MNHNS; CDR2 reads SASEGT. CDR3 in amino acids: CATYATGGRREQFF. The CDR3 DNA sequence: TGTGCCACCTACGCGACAGGGGGCCGGCGTGAGCAGTTCTTC.

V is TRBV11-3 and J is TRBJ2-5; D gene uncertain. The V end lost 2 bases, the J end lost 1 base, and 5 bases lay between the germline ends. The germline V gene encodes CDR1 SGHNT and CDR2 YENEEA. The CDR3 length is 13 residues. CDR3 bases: TGTGCCAGCAGCTTATTTTTCCAAGAGACCCAGTACTTC. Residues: CASSLFFQETQYF.

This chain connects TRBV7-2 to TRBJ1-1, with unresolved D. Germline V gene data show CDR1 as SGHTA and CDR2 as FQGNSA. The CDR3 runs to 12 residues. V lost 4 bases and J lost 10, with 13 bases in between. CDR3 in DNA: TGTGCCAGCAGCTCGTCAGTGGGAGTAGCTTTCTTT. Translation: CASSSSVGVAFF.

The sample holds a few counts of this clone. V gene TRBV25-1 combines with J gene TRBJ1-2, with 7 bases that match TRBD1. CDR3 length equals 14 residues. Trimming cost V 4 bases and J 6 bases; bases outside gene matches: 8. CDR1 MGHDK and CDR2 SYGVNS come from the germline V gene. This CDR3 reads CASSVPGQTNGYTF. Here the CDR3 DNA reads TGTGCCAGCAGTGTCCCGGGACAGACTAATGGCTACACCTTC.

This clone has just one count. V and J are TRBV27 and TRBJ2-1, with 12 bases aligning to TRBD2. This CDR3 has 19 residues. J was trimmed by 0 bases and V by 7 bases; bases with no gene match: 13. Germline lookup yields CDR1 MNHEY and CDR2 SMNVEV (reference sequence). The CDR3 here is CASKNRGLAGLSSYNEQFF. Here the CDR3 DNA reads TGTGCCAGCAAGAATAGGGGACTAGCGGGTTTGAGCTCCTACAATGAGCAGTTCTTC.